The clone carrying this T cell receptor (beta chain) was observed a single time. Its antigen is currently unknown. Germline lookup yields CDR1 MNHNS and CDR2 SASEGT. This CDR3 is built from 15 residues. The trim removed 6 bases at V and 0 bases at J, leaving 3 bases unmatched. These data belong to a study of shared clonotypes between healthy human individuals. Points from the study as a whole: At large depth, rarefaction still showed sorted-subset sequencing to be incomplete. In a handful of donors, roughly 5.2% of naive CD4 clonotypes appeared in common.

Original analysis: Junction-only sequences without quality scores came from ImmunoSEQ, so filtering differed. Measured with immunoSEQ multiplex PCR; TCRdb has only the in-frame clones, and not every one. D and trimming come from the DNA, and the V and J calls and clone size come from that table. The repertoire holds about 380,000 clones, with approximately 97% as singletons. The TCR comes from a man aged 25-45 years in good health. Sequencing was done on a sample of memory CD8+ T cells sorted from blood. As for subset: CD45RO+ cells pooled with CCR7-negative TemRA cells. The rearrangement joins TRBV6-1 to TRBJ2-2; TRBD1 matches 8 bases. The CDR3, as DNA: TGTGCCAGCAGGAAACAGGGGGCGAACACCGGGGAGCTGTTTTTT. Residues: CASRKQGANTGELFF.